This T cell receptor (beta chain) was recorded in a study of graft-versus-host responses after intestinal transplantation. Study overall: In this cohort, recipients had multivisceral, liver-intestinal, or isolated intestinal transplants. For around three years after anti-thymocyte globulin induction, all recipients took tacrolimus and steroids. Broader study findings: Recipient marrow contained GvH clones, some of which appeared first in ileum or blood. Across patients carrying graft-donor T cell macrochimerism, allografts held high graft-versus-host to host-versus-graft clonal ratios.

Germline V lookup: CDR1 LNHDA, CDR2 SQIVND (reference sequence). V trimming: 3 bases; J trimming: 4 bases; junction bases outside the gene matches: 5. The CDR3 is 15 amino acids. Method: immunoSEQ multiplex PCR; TCRdb's copy keeps in-frame clones and lacks some. Of fewer than 90,000 clones in the sample, 94% were seen once. Remarks on this clone: Antigen unknown.

The starting material was unstimulated CD4+ T cells sorted from spleen or lymph node cells, obtained before transplant. V is TRBV19 and J is TRBJ2-2; 7 positions match TRBD1. This TCR came from a human donor who was the organ donor for an intestinal transplant. The CDR3 protein is CASSIAGTATGELFF. Here the CDR3 DNA reads TGTGCCAGTAGTATCGCCGGGACAGCCACCGGGGAGCTGTTTTTT.